The 25 T cell receptor beta chains reported below all come from one sample, sequenced in a study of shared clonotypes between healthy human individuals. Assay: immunoSEQ multiplex PCR; the TCRdb copy retains only in-frame clones and omits some. Here the sample spans hundreds of thousands of clones, 95% to 98% being singletons. In the naive CD8 group, cells lacked CD45RO and were positively selected for CCR7, so terminally differentiated effector memory CD45RA+ cells were left out. Sequenced sample: naive CD8+ T cells sorted from blood. The receptors here all came from a man under 40 in good health.

The chain carries TRBV7-8 and TRBJ2-6; D is unresolved. The CDR3 spans 21 residues. CDR1 SGHVS and CDR2 FQNEAQ come from the germline V gene. Trimming removed 1 base at V and 3 bases at J, with 25 bases between. CDR3 in DNA: TGTGCCAGCAGCTTAGAGTCTCCGGCGGAATTATCTCTGGGTGGGGCCAACGTCCTGACTTTC. Translation gives CASSLESPAELSLGGANVLTF.

The chain carries TRBV2 and TRBJ2-7, with D perhaps matching TRBD2 (6 bases). The CDR3 covers 14 residues. Trimming removed 1 base from V and 1 base from J, with 8 bases in between. The germline CDR1 and CDR2 sequences are SNHLY and FYNNEI. Here the CDR3 reads CASSEGGISYEQYF. The CDR3 nucleotides read TGTGCCAGCAGTGAAGGCGGGATATCCTACGAGCAGTACTTC.

Here the CDR3 DNA reads TGTGCCAGCAGGCTCGACAGGGTTTCTGGAAACACCATATATTTT. Encoded protein: CASRLDRVSGNTIYF. The V gene is TRBV6-1, the J gene TRBJ1-3; 7 nucleotides match TRBD1. Unmatched junction bases numbered 6, after V lost 6 bases and J lost 1 base. The CDR3 has 15 residues. Germline V gene data show CDR1 as MNHNS and CDR2 as SASEGT.

This chain links TRBV10-3 with TRBJ1-5; no clear D gene. Germline V gives CDR1 ENHRY, CDR2 SYGVKD. CDR3 length: 16 residues. V was clipped by 1 base and J by 0 bases, with 10 bases between them. Here the CDR3 reads CAISELERASNQPQHF. Written as DNA, the CDR3 is TGTGCCATCAGTGAGTTGGAGAGAGCTAGCAATCAGCCCCAGCATTTT.

V is TRBV7-9 and J is TRBJ2-5; D ambiguous. Germline lookup yields CDR1 SEHNR and CDR2 FQNEAQ (reference sequence). Trimming left V 5 bases short and J 0 bases short, with 13 bases between. This CDR3 is built from 15 residues. The CDR3 region is CASSRKHGYQETQYF. CDR3 nucleotide sequence: TGTGCCAGCAGCCGGAAACATGGGTACCAAGAGACCCAGTACTTC.

In its sample, this clone was seen once. The rearrangement links TRBV27 to TRBJ2-7; 10 bases are a match to TRBD2. The germline V gene has CDR1 MNHEY and CDR2 SMNVEV (reference sequence). Unmatched junction bases numbered 8, after V lost 6 bases and J lost 3 bases. The CDR3 is 15 amino acids. CDR3 nucleotide sequence: TGTGCCAGCAGGACCGGGACTAGCGCTTTCTACGAGCAGTACTTC. This sequence encodes CASRTGTSAFYEQYF.

This clone showed up just once. This chain links TRBV4-3 with TRBJ2-5; 11 bases fit TRBD2. Germline CDR1 is LGHNA and CDR2 is YSLEER. The trim removed 4 bases at V and 0 bases at J, leaving 1 base unmatched. The CDR3 runs 15 residues. Written as DNA, the CDR3 is TGCGCCAGCAGCCCGGGACTAGCGGACCAAGAGACCCAGTACTTC. As protein: CASSPGLADQETQYF.

The chain has TRBV7-3 and TRBJ1-1, with 9 bases aligning to TRBD1. V lost 4 bases and J lost 7; bases outside the gene matches: 7. The CDR3 length is 14 residues. The germline V gene has CDR1 SGHTA and CDR2 FQGTGA. Here the CDR3 DNA reads TGTGCCAGCAGCTCTGAGGGACAGGGTGGTGAAGCTTTCTTT. This encodes CASSSEGQGGEAFF.

The genes are TRBV7-9 and TRBJ1-1; D remains unclear. Trimming took off 5 bases at V and 3 bases at J, with 19 bases between the two ends. The V gene's germline CDR1 is SEHNR and CDR2 FQNEAQ (reference sequence). This CDR3 region has 16 residues. The CDR3 coding sequence is TGTGCCAGCAGCCCGACGGGCGGAGTGGAAGACACTGAAGCTTTCTTT. This encodes CASSPTGGVEDTEAFF.

A note on this clone: The same CDR3 arises from other DNA sequences in this sample as well. The V call is TRBV19, the J call TRBJ2-7; D is unclear. The CDR3 extends over 14 amino acids. Germline V gene sequence: CDR1 LNHDA, CDR2 SQIVND (reference sequence). The germline V and J ends were trimmed by 3 bases and 0 bases, with 9 bases remaining between them. CDR3 in DNA: TGTGCCAGTAGTATTGGCGGAGTCTCCTACGAGCAGTACTTC. Protein: CASSIGGVSYEQYF.

The chain uses TRBV11-2 and TRBJ2-7, with no clear D. The CDR3 has 11 amino acids. V was clipped by 8 bases and J by 1 base, with 6 bases between them. Germline CDR1 reads SGHAT; CDR2 reads FQNNGV. This CDR3 reads CASAESYEQYF. CDR3 DNA sequence: TGTGCCAGCGCCGAATCCTACGAGCAGTACTTC. Full variable domain (remainder filled in from reference TRBV11-2 and TRBJ2-7): EAGVAQSPRYKIIEKRQSVAFWCNPISGHATLYWYQQILGQGPKLLIQFQNNGVVDDSQLPKDRFSAERLKGVDSTLKIQPAKLEDSAVYLCASAESYEQYFGPGTRLTVT.

The gene calls are TRBV2 and TRBJ2-7; no clear D. This CDR3 has 15 residues. Trimming shortened V by 0 bases and J by 3 bases, and 12 bases separated the two germline ends. The V gene's germline CDR1 is SNHLY and CDR2 FYNNEI. The DNA for the CDR3 is TGTGCCAGCAGTGAAGCCGAACAGAGTTACTACGAGCAGTACTTC. It specifies CASSEAEQSYYEQYF.

V and J are TRBV11-2 and TRBJ2-5; D might be TRBD1 (6 bases). This CDR3 has 14 amino acids. CDR1 is SGHAT and CDR2 is FQNNGV in the germline V gene. Trimming shortened V by 5 bases and J by 0 bases, and 10 bases separated the two germline ends. The CDR3, as DNA: TGTGCCAGCAGCGCAAACAGGGACCAAGAGACCCAGTACTTC. This translates into CASSANRDQETQYF.

The V and J genes are TRBV7-9 and TRBJ2-7; 10 nucleotides align to TRBD1. The germline CDR1 and CDR2 sequences are SEHNR and FQNEAQ (reference sequence). The CDR3 is 16 amino acids. The V gene end was trimmed by 5 bases and the J gene end by 2 bases; junction bases not matched to a gene: 9. CDR3 sequence: CASSPGQGGPPYEQYF. In nucleotides, the CDR3 is TGTGCCAGCAGCCCCGGACAGGGGGGACCTCCCTACGAGCAGTACTTC.

The chain carries TRBV4-2 and TRBJ2-3; tentative D call: TRBD1 (6 bases). The germline V gene encodes CDR1 LGHNA and CDR2 YNFKEQ. The CDR3 spans 19 residues. V was cut by 0 bases and J by 0 bases, with 19 bases left in between. CDR3 sequence: CASSQDRLEDSLSTDTQYF. In DNA, the CDR3 is TGTGCCAGCAGCCAAGACCGGCTTGAGGACAGCCTAAGCACAGATACGCAGTATTTT.

This clone was observed once. The chain couples TRBV15 to TRBJ2-7, with 9 bases identical to TRBD2. Germline values: CDR1 LNHNV, CDR2 YYDKDF (reference sequence). With V trimmed by 5 bases and J by 2 bases, 10 bases remained unmatched. This CDR3 has 16 residues. As DNA, the CDR3 is TGTGCCACCAGCGAGCTTAGCGGGAGTAACACCTACGAGCAGTACTTC. It is translated as CATSELSGSNTYEQYF.

The chain has TRBV27 and TRBJ2-7; D is perhaps TRBD1 (6 bases). Trimming removed 2 bases from V and 3 bases from J, with 11 bases in between. This CDR3 spans 14 amino acids. The germline CDR1 and CDR2 sequences are MNHEY and SMNVEV (reference sequence). The CDR3 region is CASSLRDTGYEQYF. DNA of the CDR3: TGTGCCAGCAGTTTAAGGGACACGGGCTACGAGCAGTACTTC.

This clone was seen a handful of times. This chain connects TRBV12-2 to TRBJ2-5. TRBV12-2 has pseudogene status. The CDR3 spans 14 residues. Here the CDR3 reads CASRLGLNEETQYF. The CDR3 bases are TGTGCAAGTCGCTTAGGGTTAAATGAAGAGACCCAGTACTTC.

V usage is TRBV5-1 and J usage is TRBJ2-2; no definite D call. Between the trimmed V and J ends, which lost 3 bases and 0 bases, there was a span of 12 bases. The CDR3 runs 16 residues. CDR1 is SGHRS, CDR2 YFSETQ, per germline. The CDR3 DNA reads TGCGCCAGCAGCTCCCTTTTGAATGCGAACACCGGGGAGCTGTTTTTT. Protein: CASSSLLNANTGELFF.

The J gene is TRBJ2-7, the V gene TRBV5-5, with D possibly being TRBD1 or TRBD2 (5 bases each). The CDR3 is made up of 17 amino acids. CDR1 is SGHKS, CDR2 YYEKEE, per germline (reference sequence). V dropped 3 bases and J dropped 2 bases, with 21 bases sitting between them. The CDR3 loop reads CASSSMGDGVRTYEQYF. The CDR3 DNA sequence: TGTGCCAGCAGCTCCATGGGGGACGGGGTCAGGACCTACGAGCAGTACTTC.

The genes are TRBV19 and TRBJ2-7; 13 bases agree with TRBD2. The CDR3 runs 14 residues. Trimming at V came to 8 bases and at J to 3 bases, leaving 4 bases not matched to a gene. Germline lookup yields CDR1 LNHDA and CDR2 SQIVND (reference sequence). In DNA form, the CDR3 reads TGTGCCAGTGGCGGGACTAGCGGGAACTACGAGCAGTACTTC. The encoded protein is CASGGTSGNYEQYF.

The rearrangement uses TRBV28 and TRBJ2-1; 10 bases align to TRBD2. The V and J ends lost 6 bases and 2 bases, in that order; junction bases with no gene match: 4. In germline, CDR1 is MDHEN, CDR2 SYDVKM. CDR3 length equals 15 residues. The CDR3 nucleotides are TGTGCCAGCAGCCAGGGGACTAGCGCCTACAATGAGCAGTTCTTC. Amino acids: CASSQGTSAYNEQFF.

The chain joins TRBV2 to TRBJ2-3; D remains unclear. The germline V gene has CDR1 SNHLY and CDR2 FYNNEI. Trimming left V 8 bases short and J 1 base short, with 16 bases between. The CDR3 contains 15 residues. This chain's CDR3 is CASGQMRRRTDTQYF. Here the CDR3 DNA reads TGTGCCAGCGGTCAGATGAGGCGCCGCACAGATACGCAGTATTTT.

The gene calls are TRBV7-2 and TRBJ2-4; D is unclear. Per germline, CDR1 SGHTA and CDR2 FQGNSA. The CDR3 runs to 16 residues. With 5 bases removed from V and 6 bases from J, the gap between germline ends came to 20 bases. The CDR3 DNA reads as TGTGCCAGCAGCCCAATCCCAATGCTCGGTGGAAACATTCAGTACTTC. Translating it yields CASSPIPMLGGNIQYF. Combining the CDR3 with reference TRBV7-2 and TRBJ2-4 gives the whole variable domain GAGVSQSPSNKVTEKGKDVELRCDPISGHTALYWYRQSLGQGLEFLIYFQGNSAPDKSGLPSDRFSAERTGGSVSTLTIQRTQQEDSAVYLCASSPIPMLGGNIQYFGAGTRLSVL.

The rearrangement links TRBV6-5 to TRBJ1-2; D possibly corresponds to TRBD1 (5 bases). Trimming left V 10 bases short and J 8 bases short, with 14 bases between. CDR1 and CDR2 (germline): MNHEY, SVGAGI. The CDR3 runs to 11 residues. The CDR3 DNA reads TGTGCCACCACGGAAGGGGTCGGCTACACCTTC. Translation: CATTEGVGYTF.